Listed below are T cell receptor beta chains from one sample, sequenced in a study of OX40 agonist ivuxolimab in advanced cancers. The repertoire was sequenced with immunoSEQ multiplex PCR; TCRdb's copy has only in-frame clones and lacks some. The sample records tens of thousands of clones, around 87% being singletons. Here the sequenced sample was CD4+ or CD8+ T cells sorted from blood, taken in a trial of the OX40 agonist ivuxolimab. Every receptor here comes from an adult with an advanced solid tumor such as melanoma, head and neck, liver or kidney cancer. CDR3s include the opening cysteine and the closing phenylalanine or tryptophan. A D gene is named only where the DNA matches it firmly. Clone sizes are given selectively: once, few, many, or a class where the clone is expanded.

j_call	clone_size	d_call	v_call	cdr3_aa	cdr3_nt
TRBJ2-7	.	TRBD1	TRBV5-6	CASSLWPGQGPYEQYF	TGTGCCAGCAGCTTGTGGCCGGGACAGGGGCCCTACGAGCAGTACTTC
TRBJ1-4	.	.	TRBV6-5	CASSSTLQDEKLFF	TGTGCCAGCAGTTCGACACTCCAAGATGAAAAACTGTTTTTT
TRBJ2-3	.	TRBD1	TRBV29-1	CSVDGTGVADTQYF	TGCAGCGTTGACGGGACAGGGGTCGCAGATACGCAGTATTTT
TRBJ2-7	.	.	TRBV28	CASSFQGGTYEQYF	TGTGCCAGCAGTTTCCAGGGGGGCACCTACGAGCAGTACTTC
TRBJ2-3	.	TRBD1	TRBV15	CATSRGRDRGQSDTQYF	TGTGCCACCAGCAGAGGGAGAGACAGGGGGCAATCAGATACGCAGTATTTT
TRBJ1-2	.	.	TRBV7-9	CASSLQGQGYTF	TGTGCCAGCAGCTTACAGGGGCAGGGCTACACCTTC
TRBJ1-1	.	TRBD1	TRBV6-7	CASSYGPGGAYTEAFF	TGTGCCAGCAGTTACGGTCCAGGGGGCGCGTACACTGAAGCTTTCTTT
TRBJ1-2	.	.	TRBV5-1	CASSLATGASYGYTF	TGCGCCAGCAGCTTGGCCACGGGGGCAAGCTATGGCTACACCTTC
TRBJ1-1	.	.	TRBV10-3	CAISEREGGTEAFF	TGTGCCATCAGTGAGCGGGAGGGGGGCACTGAAGCTTTCTTT
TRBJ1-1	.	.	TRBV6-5	CASNLRPGNTEAFF	TGTGCCAGCAACTTAAGACCAGGGAACACTGAAGCTTTCTTT
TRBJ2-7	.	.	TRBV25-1	CASSDTYEQYF	TGTGCCAGCAGTGATACCTACGAGCAGTACTTC
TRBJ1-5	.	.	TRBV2	CASGAATANQPQHF	TGTGCCAGCGGGGCCGCGACAGCCAATCAGCCCCAGCATTTT
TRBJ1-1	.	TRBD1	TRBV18	CASSPWTGSGNTEAFF	TGTGCCAGCTCACCTTGGACAGGGAGTGGAAACACTGAAGCTTTCTTT
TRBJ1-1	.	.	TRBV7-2	CASSPYPGYHTEAFF	TGTGCCAGCAGCCCCTACCCGGGGTACCACACTGAAGCTTTCTTT
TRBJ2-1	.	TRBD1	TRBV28	CASAITDRGNEQFF	TGTGCCAGCGCTATTACTGACAGGGGGAATGAGCAGTTCTTC
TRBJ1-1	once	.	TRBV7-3	CASSLAGGNTEAFF	TGTGCCAGCAGCTTAGCTGGCGGGAACACTGAAGCTTTCTTT
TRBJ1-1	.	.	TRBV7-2	CASSLNAGENTEAFF	TGTGCCAGCAGCTTAAATGCAGGGGAGAACACTGAAGCTTTCTTT
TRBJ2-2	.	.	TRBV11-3	CASSFGRNTGELFF	TGTGCCAGCAGCTTTGGCAGGAACACCGGGGAGCTGTTTTTT
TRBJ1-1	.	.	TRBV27	CASSHDRNTEAFF	TGTGCCAGCAGTCACGACAGGAACACTGAAGCTTTCTTT
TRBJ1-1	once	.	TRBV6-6	CASSYGADNTEAFF	TGTGCCAGCAGTTATGGGGCAGACAACACTGAAGCTTTCTTT
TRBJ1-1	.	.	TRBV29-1	CSVEVTVEAFF	TGCAGCGTTGAAGTAACGGTCGAGGCTTTCTTT
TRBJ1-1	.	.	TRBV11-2	CASSWNGNTEAFF	TGTGCCAGCAGCTGGAACGGGAACACTGAAGCTTTCTTT
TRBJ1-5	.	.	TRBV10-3	CATQGPYSNQPQHF	TGTGCCACCCAGGGACCTTATAGCAATCAGCCCCAGCATTTT
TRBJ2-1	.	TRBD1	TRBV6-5	CASSLGGQGFDEQFF	TGTGCCAGCAGTTTAGGTGGACAGGGATTCGATGAGCAGTTCTTC
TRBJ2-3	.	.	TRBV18	CASSSTGPDTQYF	TGTGCCAGCTCATCCACAGGGCCAGATACGCAGTATTTT
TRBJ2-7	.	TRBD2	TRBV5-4	CASSALAGGPGEQYF	TGTGCCAGCAGCGCCCTGGCGGGAGGGCCAGGGGAGCAGTACTTC
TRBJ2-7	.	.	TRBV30	CAWSVRATESQQYF	TGTGCCTGGAGTGTACGTGCGACAGAATCACAGCAGTACTTC
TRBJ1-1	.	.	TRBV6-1	CASSASGGDTEAFF	TGTGCCAGCAGTGCATCCGGGGGAGACACTGAAGCTTTCTTT
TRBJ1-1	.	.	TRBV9	CASSPENSNTEAFF	TGTGCCAGCAGCCCCGAAAATTCGAACACTGAAGCTTTCTTT
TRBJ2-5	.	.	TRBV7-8	CASSLGTAAETQYF	TGTGCCAGCAGCTTAGGTACAGCCGCCGAGACCCAGTACTTC
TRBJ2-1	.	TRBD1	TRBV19	CASSIAEGQGYNEQFF	TGTGCCAGTAGTATAGCGGAGGGACAGGGGTACAATGAGCAGTTCTTC
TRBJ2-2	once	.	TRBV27	CASSFRRGSSAGELFF	TGTGCCAGCAGTTTCCGTCGGGGGTCATCCGCCGGGGAGCTGTTTTTT
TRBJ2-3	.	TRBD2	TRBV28	CASTSTSGTDTQYF	TGTGCCAGCACTTCGACTAGCGGCACAGATACGCAGTATTTT
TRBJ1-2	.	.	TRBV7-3	CASSPRTGPGYTF	TGTGCCAGCAGCCCCAGGACCGGGCCCGGCTACACCTTC
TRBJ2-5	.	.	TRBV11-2	CASSLLGARETQYF	TGTGCCAGCAGCTTATTAGGGGCCCGGGAGACCCAGTACTTC
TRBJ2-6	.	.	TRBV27	CASRPLVSGANVLTF	TGTGCCAGCAGGCCACTGGTCTCTGGGGCCAACGTCCTGACTTTC
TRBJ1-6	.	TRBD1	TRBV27	CASSYRDRNSPLHF	TGTGCCAGCAGCTATCGGGACAGAAATTCACCCCTCCACTTT
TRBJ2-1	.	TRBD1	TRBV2	CASTQTRQGRYNEQFF	TGTGCCAGCACTCAAACCCGACAGGGGCGATACAATGAGCAGTTCTTC
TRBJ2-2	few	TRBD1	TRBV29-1	CSVVGQGAGELFF	TGCAGCGTTGTGGGACAGGGGGCCGGGGAGCTGTTTTTT
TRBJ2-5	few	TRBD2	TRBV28	CASTRPGLAGGRETQYF	TGTGCCAGCACCAGACCGGGACTAGCGGGAGGGCGAGAGACCCAGTACTTC
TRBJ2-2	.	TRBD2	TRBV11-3	CASSLDHPGLAGVTGELFF	TGTGCCAGCAGCTTAGATCACCCGGGACTAGCGGGAGTTACCGGGGAGCTGTTTTTT
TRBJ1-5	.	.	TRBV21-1	CASSNRIFGNQPQHF	TGTGCCAGCAGTAACAGGATTTTTGGCAATCAGCCCCAGCATTTT
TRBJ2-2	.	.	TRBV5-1	CASRAHGDTGELFF	TGCGCCAGCAGGGCCCATGGTGATACCGGGGAGCTGTTTTTT
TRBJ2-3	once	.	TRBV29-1	CSGGATDTQYF	TGCAGTGGGGGGGCCACAGATACGCAGTATTTT
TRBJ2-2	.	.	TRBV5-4	CASSFQGGTGELFF	TGTGCCAGCAGCTTCCAGGGAGGCACCGGGGAGCTGTTTTTT
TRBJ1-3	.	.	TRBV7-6	CASSANRAGNTIYF	TGTGCCAGCAGCGCTAACAGGGCTGGAAACACCATATATTTT
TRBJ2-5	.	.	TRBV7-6	CASSVGEETQYF	TGTGCCAGCAGTGTGGGCGAAGAGACCCAGTACTTC
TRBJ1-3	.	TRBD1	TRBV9	CASSVADRGTSGNTIYF	TGTGCCAGCAGCGTAGCCGACAGGGGGACCTCTGGAAACACCATATATTTT
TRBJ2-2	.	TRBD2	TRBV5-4	CASSPASGRVTGELFF	TGTGCCAGCAGCCCAGCTAGCGGGAGGGTCACCGGGGAGCTGTTTTTT
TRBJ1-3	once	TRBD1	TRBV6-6	CASSGTGTGNTIYF	TGTGCCAGCAGCGGGACAGGGACTGGAAACACCATATATTTT
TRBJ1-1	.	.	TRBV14	CASSQGRYTEAFF	TGTGCCAGCAGCCAAGGACGGTACACTGAAGCTTTCTTT
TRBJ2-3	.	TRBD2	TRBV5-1	CASSLVLAGVRDTQYF	TGCGCCAGCAGCTTGGTACTAGCGGGAGTCAGAGATACGCAGTATTTT
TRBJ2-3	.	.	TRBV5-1	CASSLMDTQYF	TGCGCCAGCAGCTTGATGGATACGCAGTATTTT
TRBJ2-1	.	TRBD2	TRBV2	CASMRSSGGHNEQFF	TGTGCCAGCATGCGATCTAGCGGGGGCCACAATGAGCAGTTCTTC
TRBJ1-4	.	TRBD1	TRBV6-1	CASSPGQSEKLFF	TGTGCCAGCAGCCCGGGACAGTCAGAAAAACTGTTTTTT
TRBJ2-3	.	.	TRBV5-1	CASSLESAADTQYF	TGCGCCAGCAGCTTGGAAAGCGCGGCAGATACGCAGTATTTT
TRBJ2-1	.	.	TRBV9	CASSVKGGNEQFF	TGTGCCAGCAGCGTGAAGGGAGGCAATGAGCAGTTCTTC